This T cell receptor (beta chain) was captured by sequencing in a study of cytomegalovirus exposure and HLA in healthy donors. Trimming cost V 1 base and J 2 bases, with 12 bases left between them. Germline assignment: CDR1 SGHDN and CDR2 FVKESK. The CDR3 extends over 17 amino acids. It was with 60 Vbeta and 13 Jbeta primers that the PCR ran. Clones were sequenced by immunoSEQ multiplex PCR, and TCRdb holds only the in-frame ones, with some missing. The sample holds around 88,000 clones, more than 60% seen once. This clonotype originated in a man aged 45-65 years in good health and CMV-seropositive. The chain couples TRBV14 to TRBJ2-6; maybe TRBD2 (6 bases). Sequencing used PBMCs. As DNA, the CDR3 is TGTGCCAGCAGCCAAGGGGGAGGTAGGACTGGGGCCAACGTCCTGACTTTC. This codes for CASSQGGGRTGANVLTF.